These T cell receptor beta chains were read from a single sample in a study of T cells in Graves' hyperthyroidism and ophthalmopathy. TCRdb processed the multiplex PCR reads anew with MiXCR; each CDR3 protein has one entry. The repertoire includes approximately 720,000 distinct CDR3 sequences, about 17% of them detected once, and roughly a sixth sits in the top ten. Input material: blood. The origin of the receptors is a woman aged 50 to 60 with Graves' hyperthyroidism that later progressed to Graves' ophthalmopathy. Each CDR3 is given with its conserved first and last residue. D genes are given only for firm matches. Size is stated for part of the rows, as once, few or many counts, or as a class when the clone is expanded.

DNA: TGTGCCAGCAGCCAAACCGCGGGGAATCAGCCCCAGCATTTT
CDR3: CASSQTAGNQPQHF
D: NA
size: NA
V: TRBV3-1
J: TRBJ1-5

DNA: TGTGCCAGCAGTTTGGGACCCTACTCTGGAAACACCATATATTTT
CDR3: CASSLGPYSGNTIYF
D: NA
size: many
V: TRBV7-2
J: TRBJ1-3

DNA: TGCGCCAGCAGCTTGGGGACAGATTATGACACCGGGGAGCTGTTTTTT
CDR3: CASSLGTDYDTGELFF
D: NA
size: few
V: TRBV5-1
J: TRBJ2-2

DNA: TGCAGTGCGGGACTAGCGGGGGCAGATACGCAGTATTTT
CDR3: CSAGLAGADTQYF
D: TRBD2
size: many
V: TRBV20-1
J: TRBJ2-3

DNA: TGTGCCAGCTCATCTTTAAGGGATACTGAAGCTTTCTTT
CDR3: CASSSLRDTEAFF
D: NA
size: few
V: TRBV18
J: TRBJ1-1

DNA: TGCGCCAGCAGCCAAGTGGGGACTAGCGGGGCGGGAGATACGCAGTATTTT
CDR3: CASSQVGTSGAGDTQYF
D: TRBD2
size: NA
V: TRBV4-1
J: TRBJ2-3

DNA: TGTGCCAGCAGCCTCCGGGGGGAGGTGTCCTACGAGCAGTACTTC
CDR3: CASSLRGEVSYEQYF
D: TRBD2
size: many
V: TRBV7-2
J: TRBJ2-7

DNA: TGTGCCAGCAGCCTGAACCACAGGGGGGCTGGCTACACCTTC
CDR3: CASSLNHRGAGYTF
D: TRBD1
size: many
V: TRBV3-1
J: TRBJ1-2

DNA: TGTGCCAGTAGTAAACAGGGGGCGCTCGGAGTTGAGCAGTTCTTC
CDR3: CASSKQGALGVEQFF
D: TRBD1
size: few
V: TRBV19
J: TRBJ2-1

DNA: TGTGCCATCAGTGGAAGGACAGGGAATGGCTACACCTTC
CDR3: CAISGRTGNGYTF
D: TRBD1
size: few
V: TRBV10-3
J: TRBJ1-2

DNA: TGTGCCAGCATGGATTGGACAGATTACGAGCAGTACTTC
CDR3: CASMDWTDYEQYF
D: NA
size: many
V: TRBV7-2
J: TRBJ2-7

DNA: TGTGCCAGCAGCCATAACAGTGGAGACTATGGCTACACCTTC
CDR3: CASSHNSGDYGYTF
D: NA
size: many
V: TRBV3-1
J: TRBJ1-2

DNA: TGTGCCAGCAGCAAGGGACAGCGAACTTACGAGCAGTACTTC
CDR3: CASSKGQRTYEQYF
D: TRBD1
size: few
V: TRBV3-1
J: TRBJ2-7

DNA: TGTGCCAGCAGTTCCGGGACTAGCGCTAACTACAATGAGCAGTTCTTC
CDR3: CASSSGTSANYNEQFF
D: TRBD2
size: NA
V: TRBV12-3/TRBV12-4
J: TRBJ2-1

DNA: TGTGCCAGCAGTTACGGTGTGAATGAAGCTTTCTTT
CDR3: CASSYGVNEAFF
D: NA
size: few
V: TRBV6-2/TRBV6-3
J: TRBJ1-1

DNA: TGTGCCAGCAGTTTAGCACAGAGCTACAACTATGGCTACACCTTC
CDR3: CASSLAQSYNYGYTF
D: NA
size: many
V: TRBV12-3/TRBV12-4
J: TRBJ1-2

DNA: TGTGCCAGCAGAGGAGATGGCCACGAGCAGTACTTC
CDR3: CASRGDGHEQYF
D: NA
size: many
V: TRBV7-9
J: TRBJ2-7

DNA: TGTGCCAGCAGTGAATGGGGGAGGGCGGTCGGGGAGCTGTTTTTT
CDR3: CASSEWGRAVGELFF
D: TRBD2
size: many
V: TRBV2
J: TRBJ2-2

DNA: TGTGCCAGCAGTTACTTCGACAGGGATGAGCAGTTCTTC
CDR3: CASSYFDRDEQFF
D: TRBD1
size: NA
V: TRBV6-2/TRBV6-3
J: TRBJ2-1

DNA: TGTGCCAGCAGCCTCTACCCTGTAACCAGTTTAGACACAGATACGCAGTATTTT
CDR3: CASSLYPVTSLDTDTQYF
D: NA
size: NA
V: TRBV7-2
J: TRBJ2-3

DNA: TGTGCCAGTAGTATAGATCGCGCCCAGGTCAGTTACACTGAAGCTTTCTTT
CDR3: CASSIDRAQVSYTEAFF
D: NA
size: few
V: TRBV19
J: TRBJ1-1

DNA: TGTGCCAGCAGCCCGGGGATGGGGAACACTGAAGCTTTCTTT
CDR3: CASSPGMGNTEAFF
D: NA
size: NA
V: TRBV5-5
J: TRBJ1-1

DNA: TGTGCCAGCAGTTCAAGATATGGTCCTGAGCAGTTCTTC
CDR3: CASSSRYGPEQFF
D: NA
size: NA
V: TRBV7-8
J: TRBJ2-1

DNA: TGTGCCAGCAGCGTAGAGGCTAGCGGGGGGCCCCGGGGGACCCAGTACTTC
CDR3: CASSVEASGGPRGTQYF
D: TRBD2
size: NA
V: TRBV9
J: TRBJ2-5

DNA: TGCGCCAGCAGTGTGGGACAGAGGATGGGCGGCTACACCTTC
CDR3: CASSVGQRMGGYTF
D: TRBD1
size: many
V: TRBV10-1
J: TRBJ1-2

DNA: TGTGCCATCAGTGAGTCCGGGTACAGCGACACTGAAGCTTTCTTT
CDR3: CAISESGYSDTEAFF
D: NA
size: many
V: TRBV10-3
J: TRBJ1-1